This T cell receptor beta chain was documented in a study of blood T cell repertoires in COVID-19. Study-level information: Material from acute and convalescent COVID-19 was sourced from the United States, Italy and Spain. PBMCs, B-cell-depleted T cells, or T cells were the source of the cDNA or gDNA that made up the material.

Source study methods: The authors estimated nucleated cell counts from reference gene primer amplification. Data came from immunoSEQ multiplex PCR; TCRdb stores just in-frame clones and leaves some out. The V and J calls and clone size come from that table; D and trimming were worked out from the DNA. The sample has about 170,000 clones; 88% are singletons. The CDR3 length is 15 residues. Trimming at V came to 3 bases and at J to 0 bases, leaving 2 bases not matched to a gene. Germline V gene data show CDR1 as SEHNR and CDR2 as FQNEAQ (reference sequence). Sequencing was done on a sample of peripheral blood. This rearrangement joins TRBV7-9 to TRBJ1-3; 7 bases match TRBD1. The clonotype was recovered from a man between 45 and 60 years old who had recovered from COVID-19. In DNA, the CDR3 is TGTGCCAGCAGCTTCACAGGGGACTCTGGAAACACCATATATTTT. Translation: CASSFTGDSGNTIYF.